These 5 T cell receptor beta chains were sequenced from one sample in a study of T cell repertoires in cytomegalovirus infection. Their cognate antigens are unknown. Each CDR3 protein gets one entry after TCRdb re-called the reads with MiXCR. This sample has about 900,000 distinct CDR3 sequences, with approximately 30% found just once. The sequenced sample was cultured CD8+ T cells from PBMCs, obtained from culture after CMV antigen stimulation. These receptors were obtained from a human donor in good health (CMV status not recorded). Some clones in this sample may be carry-over from other donors' samples.

The sample holds one count of this clonotype. The V call is TRBV4-2, the J call TRBJ2-5; D gene uncertain. CDR1 is LGHNA and CDR2 is YNFKEQ in the germline V gene. The CDR3 contains 14 residues. Trimming cost V 4 bases and J 1 base, with 10 bases left between them. CDR3 DNA: TGTGCCAGCAGCCCCCTCCTCTCCCAAGAGACCCAGTACTTC. Translating gives CASSPLLSQETQYF.

Concerning this clonotype itself: This may stem from a read error, because a much larger clone lies one nucleotide away. This chain uses TRBV10-3 with TRBJ2-3; TRBD2 is a possible D gene (6 bases). Germline CDR1 is ENHRY and CDR2 is SYGVKD. The CDR3 spans 14 residues. As DNA, the CDR3 is TGTACCATCAGCGGTCTGGGGGGAGCAGATACGCAGTATTTT. As protein: CTISGLGGADTQYF.

This clonotype is termed medium-sized. The chain is built from TRBV4-2 and TRBJ2-2; possible D gene TRBD1, 5 bases. V dropped 3 bases and J dropped 6 bases, with 8 bases sitting between them. The CDR3 has 13 amino acids. CDR1 and CDR2 (germline): LGHNA, YNFKEQ. The CDR3 sequence: CASSHREAGELFF. CDR3 sequence (DNA): TGTGCCAGCAGCCACAGGGAAGCCGGGGAGCTGTTTTTT.

The V gene is TRBV10-3, the J gene TRBJ2-7; 13 bases line up with TRBD2. This CDR3 has 19 amino acids. The germline gives CDR1 ENHRY, CDR2 SYGVKD. J lost 2 bases, V lost 6 bases, and 16 bases had no gene match. The CDR3 here is CAISSLRTSGGQSTYEQYF. The CDR3 nucleotides read TGTGCCATCAGCTCCCTTAGGACTAGCGGGGGCCAGTCCACCTACGAGCAGTACTTC.

The chain joins TRBV12-3 or TRBV12-4 to TRBJ2-7; 7 nucleotides match TRBD2. Trimming removed 6 bases from V and 1 base from J; junction bases left unmatched: 18. The CDR3 sequence is 18 residues long. In DNA form, the CDR3 reads TGTGCCAGCAGCCCGTACCCTTTCGCTAGCGGTGCATCCTACGAGCAGTACTTC. Residues: CASSPYPFASGASYEQYF.